What follows are 6 T cell receptor beta chains derived from one specimen sequenced in a study of control samples from healthy donors and cancer patients. Using immunoSEQ multiplex PCR, the repertoire was profiled, and TCRdb retains in-frame clones only, with some absent. The sample holds 100,000 or so clones, about 89% seen once. Sequencing was done on a sample of blood. These receptors originate from a woman aged 30 to 39 in good health.

This clone has just one count. V gene TRBV18 combines with J gene TRBJ2-3; TRBD2 matches 10 bases. Germline CDR1 KGHSH, CDR2 LQKENI. The CDR3 contains 20 residues. Trimming removed 8 bases from V and 2 bases from J; junction bases left unmatched: 22. As DNA, the CDR3 is TGTGCCAGCCCGAGGCAGGGCGGTAGCGGGGGGCCTACGGACACAGATACGCAGTATTTT. It is translated as CASPRQGGSGGPTDTDTQYF.

This chain joins TRBV18 and TRBJ1-1; the match to TRBD1 covers 7 bases. V shed 3 bases, J shed 4 bases, and the junction held 2 bases outside the gene matches. The CDR3 covers 13 residues. Germline CDR1 reads KGHSH; CDR2 reads LQKENI. The CDR3 sequence: CASSPDRVTEAFF. CDR3 sequence (DNA): TGTGCCAGCTCACCCGACAGGGTCACTGAAGCTTTCTTT. The whole variable domain, remainder taken from reference TRBV18 and TRBJ1-1, is NAGVMQNPRHLVRRRGQEARLRCSPMKGHSHVYWYRQLPEEGLKFMVYLQKENIIDESGMPKERFSAEFPKEGPSILRIQQVVRGDSAAYFCASSPDRVTEAFFGQGTRLTVV.

In this sample, this clone turned up a few times. The rearrangement uses TRBV28 and TRBJ1-2, with no clear D. This CDR3 has 12 amino acids. V was pared by 11 bases and J by 4 bases, with 14 bases between. In germline, CDR1 is MDHEN, CDR2 SYDVKM. The CDR3 DNA follows: TGTGCCGCCTCCCCAGGCTCCTATGGCTACACCTTC. This translates into CAASPGSYGYTF.

The genes are TRBV7-8 and TRBJ1-1; 7 bases are shared with TRBD1. This CDR3 has 15 amino acids. The trim removed 0 bases at V and 0 bases at J, leaving 1 base unmatched. Germline assignment: CDR1 SGHVS and CDR2 FQNEAQ. DNA of the CDR3: TGTGCCAGCAGCTTAGCAGGGGGCTTGAACACTGAAGCTTTCTTT. It encodes CASSLAGGLNTEAFF.

This clone was detected once. The chain combines TRBV25-1 with TRBJ1-4; no clear D gene. Trimming took 6 bases from V and 0 from J, leaving 14 bases between them. There are 16 residues in the CDR3. CDR1 and CDR2 from the germline V gene are MGHDK and SYGVNS. CDR3 residues: CASRPGVLATNEKLFF. CDR3 sequence (DNA): TGTGCCAGCAGGCCTGGGGTACTGGCAACTAATGAAAAACTGTTTTTT.

The J gene is TRBJ2-1, the V gene TRBV9; the D gene is possibly TRBD2 (6 bases). CDR3 length: 15 residues. Trimming took off 0 bases at V and 7 bases at J, with 14 bases between the two ends. Germline lookup yields CDR1 SGDLS and CDR2 YYNGEE. The CDR3 here is CASSVVGTSLNEQFF. CDR3 in DNA: TGTGCCAGCAGCGTAGTTGGGACTTCTCTTAATGAGCAGTTCTTC.